These 2 T cell receptor beta chains were sequenced from one sample in a study of T-cell memory formation after mild COVID-19. TCRdb analysed the 5' RACE reads with MiXCR anew, one entry per CDR3 protein. This sample has 450,000 to 700,000 distinct CDR3 sequences, with around 17% found just once. What was sequenced was PBMCs or a T cell subset sorted from them (not recorded which). The receptors come from an adult woman who had mild COVID-19 (a few samples of this study predate the infection). Cell type and time point are not known.

The V and J genes are TRBV18 and TRBJ1-6, with D perhaps matching TRBD1 (5 bases). V lost 2 bases and J lost 7, with 15 bases in between. Germline CDR1 KGHSH, CDR2 LQKENI. CDR3 length equals 16 residues. The CDR3 DNA sequence: TGTGCCAGCTCACCAGCCGGCGGGGGAGGAAATTCACCCCTCCACTTT. Residues: CASSPAGGGGNSPLHF.

This clonotype appeared many times. The chain joins TRBV5-1 to TRBJ1-2; the D is unclear. The germline V and J ends were trimmed by 0 bases and 9 bases, with 18 bases remaining between them. This CDR3 is built from 15 residues. The germline V gene has CDR1 SGHRS and CDR2 YFSETQ. The CDR3 loop is CASSLEEGTVWSYTF. The CDR3 DNA follows: TGCGCCAGCAGCTTGGAGGAGGGTACGGTTTGGAGCTACACCTTC.